This T cell receptor (beta chain) comes out of a study of identical twins. All of the donors were Caucasians in good health. Study-wide points: Abundant beta clonotypes from cord blood bore fewer insertions; memory repertoires lacked this pattern. For zero-insertion analyses, partial confounding could come from invariant MAIT and iNKT cells. Out-of-frame alpha sequences common to twins exhibited an excess of low generation probability.

Per germline, CDR1 KGHSH and CDR2 LQKENI. The CDR3 loop spans 17 amino acids. J was trimmed by 1 base and V by 0 bases; bases with no gene match: 8. As regards this clonotype: What it binds is not known.

TCRdb reanalysed the 5' RACE reads using MiXCR and keeps one entry per CDR3 protein. This repertoire shows roughly 1.6 million distinct CDR3 sequences, less than 35% found once; its top ten account for around 0.3%. Sequencing input: cord blood. The source is a newborn girl in good health. V gene TRBV18 combines with J gene TRBJ2-7; TRBD2 aligns across 8 bases. The CDR3 DNA is TGTGCCAGCTCACCACCACCGGGACTAGTTGAATCCTACGAGCAGTACTTC. Translation: CASSPPPGLVESYEQYF. The full variable domain, with the rest looked up from reference TRBV18 and TRBJ2-7, is NAGVMQNPRHLVRRRGQEARLRCSPMKGHSHVYWYRQLPEEGLKFMVYLQKENIIDESGMPKERFSAEFPKEGPSILRIQQVVRGDSAAYFCASSPPPGLVESYEQYFGPGTRLTVT.